The present TCR beta chain was sequenced within a study of T cell responses to AZD1222 COVID-19 vaccine. Findings and caveats of the study: Donor demographics were predominantly white British with a female majority; clonal diversity may be underestimated.

Germline values: CDR1 SGHVS, CDR2 FNYEAQ. This CDR3 is 13 amino acids long. With 4 bases clipped from V and 6 bases from J, the junction kept 6 bases outside the gene matches. Concerning this clone itself: The antigen is undetermined.

Assay: immunoSEQ multiplex PCR; the TCRdb copy retains only in-frame clones and omits some. Found here are about 270,000 clones, 90% to 95% of them singletons; the top ten hold 0.55%. V gene TRBV7-6 combines with J gene TRBJ2-7; 7 bases line up with TRBD1. The TCR originated in an adult who received the AZD1222 COVID-19 vaccine. The material was peripheral blood, obtained 28 days after the second AZD1222 dose. The CDR3 loop reads CASSSGQLSEQYF. The CDR3 DNA sequence: TGTGCCAGCAGCTCGGGACAGCTCTCCGAGCAGTACTTC.